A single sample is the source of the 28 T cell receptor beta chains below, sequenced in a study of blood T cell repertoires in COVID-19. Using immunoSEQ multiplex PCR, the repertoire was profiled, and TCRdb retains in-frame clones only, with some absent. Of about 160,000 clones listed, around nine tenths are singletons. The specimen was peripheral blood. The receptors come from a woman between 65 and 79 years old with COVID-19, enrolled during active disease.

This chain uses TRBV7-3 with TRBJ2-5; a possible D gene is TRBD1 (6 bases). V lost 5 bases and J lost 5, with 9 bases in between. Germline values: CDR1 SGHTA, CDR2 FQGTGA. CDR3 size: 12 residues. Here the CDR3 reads CASSIDRETQYF. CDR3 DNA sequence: TGTGCCAGCAGCATCGACAGGGAGACCCAGTACTTC.

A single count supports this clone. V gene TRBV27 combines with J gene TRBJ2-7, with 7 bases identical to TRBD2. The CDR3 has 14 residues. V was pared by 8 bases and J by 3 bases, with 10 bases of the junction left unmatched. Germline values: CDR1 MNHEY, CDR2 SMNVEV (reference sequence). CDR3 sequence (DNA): TGTGCCAGCCGGGGACTCCGGGGGGACTACGAGCAGTACTTC. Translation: CASRGLRGDYEQYF.

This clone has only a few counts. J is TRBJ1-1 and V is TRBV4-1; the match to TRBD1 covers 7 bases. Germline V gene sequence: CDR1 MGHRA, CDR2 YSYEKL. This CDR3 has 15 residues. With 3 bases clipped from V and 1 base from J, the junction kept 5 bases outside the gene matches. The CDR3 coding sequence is TGCGCCAGCAGCCATTCGACAGGGACGAACACTGAAGCTTTCTTT. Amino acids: CASSHSTGTNTEAFF.

This CDR3 is CASSWGGRTGEQFF. CDR3 coding DNA: TGCGCCAGCAGCTGGGGGGGTAGGACCGGTGAGCAGTTCTTC. The chain uses TRBV5-1 and TRBJ2-1; 7 nucleotides match TRBD2. J gave up 9 bases and V 3 bases, and 9 bases lay outside the gene matches. The CDR3 spans 14 residues. Germline V CDR1 and CDR2: SGHRS, YFSETQ.

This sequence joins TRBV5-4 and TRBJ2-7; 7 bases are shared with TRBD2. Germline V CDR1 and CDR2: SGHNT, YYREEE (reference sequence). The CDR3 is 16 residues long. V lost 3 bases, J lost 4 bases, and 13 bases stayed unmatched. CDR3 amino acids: CASSSWGRTRRYEQYF. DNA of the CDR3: TGTGCCAGCAGCTCGTGGGGGAGGACTAGAAGGTACGAGCAGTACTTC.

The CDR3 sequence: CASSFEGSPLHF. DNA for the CDR3: TGTGCCAGCAGTTTTGAGGGTAGCCCCCTCCACTTT. The genes are TRBV12-3 or TRBV12-4 and TRBJ1-6; D is ambiguous. This CDR3 region has 12 residues. Trimming stripped 3 bases from V and 13 bases from J, with 10 bases between.

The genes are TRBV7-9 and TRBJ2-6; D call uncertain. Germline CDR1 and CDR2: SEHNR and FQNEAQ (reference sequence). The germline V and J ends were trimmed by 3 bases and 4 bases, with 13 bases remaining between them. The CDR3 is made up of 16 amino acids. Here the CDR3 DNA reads TGTGCCAGCAGCTTCCTCACATGGTACGGGGCCAACGTCCTGACTTTC. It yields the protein CASSFLTWYGANVLTF.

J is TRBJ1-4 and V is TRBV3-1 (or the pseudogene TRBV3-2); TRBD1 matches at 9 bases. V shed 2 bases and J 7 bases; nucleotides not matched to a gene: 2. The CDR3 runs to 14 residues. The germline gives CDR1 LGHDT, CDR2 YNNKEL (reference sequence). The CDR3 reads CASSQRDRAEKLFF. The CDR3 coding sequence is TGTGCCAGCAGCCAAAGGGACAGGGCTGAAAAACTGTTTTTT.

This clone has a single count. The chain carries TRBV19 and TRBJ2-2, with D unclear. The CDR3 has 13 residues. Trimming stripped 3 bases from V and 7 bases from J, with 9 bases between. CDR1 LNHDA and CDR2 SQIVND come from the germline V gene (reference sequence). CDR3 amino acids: CASSMGPGGELFF. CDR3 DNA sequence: TGTGCCAGTAGTATGGGTCCAGGCGGGGAGCTGTTTTTT.

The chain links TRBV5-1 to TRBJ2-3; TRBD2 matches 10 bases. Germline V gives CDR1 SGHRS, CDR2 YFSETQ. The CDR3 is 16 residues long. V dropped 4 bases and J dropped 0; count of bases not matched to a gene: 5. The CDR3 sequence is CASSPVAGGSTDTQYF. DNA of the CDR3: TGCGCCAGCAGCCCAGTAGCGGGGGGAAGCACAGATACGCAGTATTTT.

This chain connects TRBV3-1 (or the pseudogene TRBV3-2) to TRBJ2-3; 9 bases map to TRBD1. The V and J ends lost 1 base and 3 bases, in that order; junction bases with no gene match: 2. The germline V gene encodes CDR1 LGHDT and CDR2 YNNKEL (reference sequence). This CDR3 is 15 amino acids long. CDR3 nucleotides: TGTGCCAGCAGCCAAGGGGACAGGGAAACAGATACGCAGTATTTT. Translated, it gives CASSQGDRETDTQYF.

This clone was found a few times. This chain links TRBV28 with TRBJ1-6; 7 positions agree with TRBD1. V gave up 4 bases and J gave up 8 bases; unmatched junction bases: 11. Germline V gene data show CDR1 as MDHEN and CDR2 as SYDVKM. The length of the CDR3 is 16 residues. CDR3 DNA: TGTGCCAGCAGTTCTACAGGGGCGAGGAGGGATTCACCCCTCCACTTT. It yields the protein CASSSTGARRDSPLHF.

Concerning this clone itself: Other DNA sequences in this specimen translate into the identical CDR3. For the CDR3, the DNA is TGTGCCAGCAGTTTTGAGGTTAACACTGAAGCTTTCTTT. Translating it yields CASSFEVNTEAFF. This chain joins TRBV12-3 or TRBV12-4 and TRBJ1-1; D gene uncertain. V was pared by 3 bases and J by 2 bases, with 7 bases between. The CDR3 contains 13 residues.

This CDR3 is CSVEGQTGETQYF. Written as DNA, the CDR3 is TGCAGCGTTGAAGGGCAAACGGGGGAGACCCAGTACTTC. This chain links TRBV29-1 with TRBJ2-5; weak D call: TRBD2 (5 bases). Germline loops: CDR1 SQVTM, CDR2 ANQGSEA. The CDR3 sequence is 13 residues long. The germline V and J ends were trimmed by 1 base and 5 bases, with 11 bases remaining between them.

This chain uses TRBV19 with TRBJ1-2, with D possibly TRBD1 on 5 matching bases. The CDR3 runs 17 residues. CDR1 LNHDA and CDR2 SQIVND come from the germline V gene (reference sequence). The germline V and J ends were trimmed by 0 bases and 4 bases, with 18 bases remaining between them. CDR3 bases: TGTGCCAGTAGTATAGAGGGGCGGCGAGCTATGGGCTATGGCTACACCTTC. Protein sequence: CASSIEGRRAMGYGYTF.

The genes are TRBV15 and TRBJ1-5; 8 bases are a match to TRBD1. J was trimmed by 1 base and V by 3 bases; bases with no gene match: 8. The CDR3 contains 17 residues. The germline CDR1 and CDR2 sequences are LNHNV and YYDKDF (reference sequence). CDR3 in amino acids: CATSSYDRGESNQPQHF. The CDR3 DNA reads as TGTGCCACCAGCAGTTACGACAGGGGCGAGAGCAATCAGCCCCAGCATTTT.

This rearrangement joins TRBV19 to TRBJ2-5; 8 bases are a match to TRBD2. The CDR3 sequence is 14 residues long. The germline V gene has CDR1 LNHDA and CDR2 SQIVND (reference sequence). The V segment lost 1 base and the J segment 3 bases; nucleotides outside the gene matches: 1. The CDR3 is CASSIGRGEETQYF. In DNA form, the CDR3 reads TGTGCCAGTAGTATAGGGCGGGGGGAAGAGACCCAGTACTTC.

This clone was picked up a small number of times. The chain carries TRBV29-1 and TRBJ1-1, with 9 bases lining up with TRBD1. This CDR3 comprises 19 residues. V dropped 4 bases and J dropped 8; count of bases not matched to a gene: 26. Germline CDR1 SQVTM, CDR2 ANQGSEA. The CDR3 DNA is TGCAGCGTTGTCGGGACAGGGAGGTCTCATATGGCGTTAGGGGAAGAAGCTTTCTTT. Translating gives CSVVGTGRSHMALGEEAFF. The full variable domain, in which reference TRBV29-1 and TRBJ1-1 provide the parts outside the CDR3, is SAVISQKPSRDICQRGTSLTIQCQVDSQVTMMFWYRQQPGQSLTLIATANQGSEATYESGFVIDKFPISRPNLTFSTLTVSNMSPEDSSIYLCSVVGTGRSHMALGEEAFFGQGTRLTVV.

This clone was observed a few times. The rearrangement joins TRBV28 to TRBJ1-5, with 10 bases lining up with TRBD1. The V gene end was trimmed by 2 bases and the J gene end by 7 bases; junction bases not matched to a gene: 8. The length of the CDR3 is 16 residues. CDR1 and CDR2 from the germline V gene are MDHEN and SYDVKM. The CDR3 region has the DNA TGTGCCAGCAGTTTAATGGGACAGGGGATGCACCAGCCCCAGCATTTT. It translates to CASSLMGQGMHQPQHF.

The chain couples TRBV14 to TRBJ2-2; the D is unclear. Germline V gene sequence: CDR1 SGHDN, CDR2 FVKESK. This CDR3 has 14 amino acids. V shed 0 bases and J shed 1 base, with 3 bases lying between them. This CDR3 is CASSQDLNTGELFF. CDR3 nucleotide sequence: TGTGCCAGCAGCCAAGACCTGAACACCGGGGAGCTGTTTTTT.

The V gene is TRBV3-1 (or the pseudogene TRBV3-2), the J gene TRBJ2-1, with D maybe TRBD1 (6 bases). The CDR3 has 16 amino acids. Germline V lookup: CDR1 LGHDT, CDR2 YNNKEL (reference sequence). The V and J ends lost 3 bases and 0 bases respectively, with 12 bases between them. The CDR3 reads CASSHLRGSSYNEQFF. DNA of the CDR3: TGTGCCAGCAGCCACTTGAGGGGGAGCTCCTACAATGAGCAGTTCTTC.

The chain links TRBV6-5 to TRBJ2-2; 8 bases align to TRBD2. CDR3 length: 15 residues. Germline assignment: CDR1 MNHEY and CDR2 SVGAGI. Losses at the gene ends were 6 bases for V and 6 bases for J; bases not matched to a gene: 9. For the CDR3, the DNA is TGTGCCAGCAGAGTCGGACTAGCTGCCCCCGGGGAGCTGTTTTTT. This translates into CASRVGLAAPGELFF.

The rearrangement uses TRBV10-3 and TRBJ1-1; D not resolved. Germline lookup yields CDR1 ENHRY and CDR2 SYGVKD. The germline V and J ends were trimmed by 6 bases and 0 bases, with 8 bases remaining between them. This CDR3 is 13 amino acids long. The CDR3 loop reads CAIRTPMNTEAFF. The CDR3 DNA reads TGTGCCATCAGGACTCCAATGAACACTGAAGCTTTCTTT.

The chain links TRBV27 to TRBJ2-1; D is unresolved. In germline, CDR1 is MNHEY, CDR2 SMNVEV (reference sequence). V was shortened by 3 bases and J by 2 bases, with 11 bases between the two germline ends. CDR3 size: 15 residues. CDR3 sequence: CASSFAGRTYNEQFF. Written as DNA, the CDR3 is TGTGCCAGCAGTTTTGCTGGCAGAACCTACAATGAGCAGTTCTTC.

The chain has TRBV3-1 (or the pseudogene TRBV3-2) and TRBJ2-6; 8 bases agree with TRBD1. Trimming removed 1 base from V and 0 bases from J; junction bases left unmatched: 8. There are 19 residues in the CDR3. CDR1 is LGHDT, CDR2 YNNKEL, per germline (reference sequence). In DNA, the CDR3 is TGTGCCAGCAGCCAAGCTCGGGACAGGTCACTCTCTGGGGCCAACGTCCTGACTTTC. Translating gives CASSQARDRSLSGANVLTF.

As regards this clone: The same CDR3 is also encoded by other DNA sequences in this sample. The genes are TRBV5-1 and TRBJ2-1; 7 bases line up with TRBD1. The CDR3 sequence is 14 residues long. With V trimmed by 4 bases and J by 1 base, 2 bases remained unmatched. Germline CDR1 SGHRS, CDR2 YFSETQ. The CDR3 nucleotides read TGCGCCAGCAGCCCGGGACAGTCCTACAATGAGCAGTTCTTC. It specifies CASSPGQSYNEQFF.

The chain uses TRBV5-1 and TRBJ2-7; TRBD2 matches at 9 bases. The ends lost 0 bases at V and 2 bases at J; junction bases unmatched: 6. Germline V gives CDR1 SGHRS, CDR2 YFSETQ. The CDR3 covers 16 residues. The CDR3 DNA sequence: TGCGCCAGCAGCTTGGGGGTAGCGGGGGTCCCCTACGAGCAGTACTTC. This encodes CASSLGVAGVPYEQYF.

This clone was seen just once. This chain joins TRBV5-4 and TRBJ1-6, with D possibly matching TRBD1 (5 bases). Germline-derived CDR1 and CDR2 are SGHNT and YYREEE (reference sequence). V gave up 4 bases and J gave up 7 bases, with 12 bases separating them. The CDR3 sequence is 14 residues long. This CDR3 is CASSPGGGNSPLHF. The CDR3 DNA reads TGTGCCAGCAGCCCCGGGGGAGGAAATTCACCCCTCCACTTT. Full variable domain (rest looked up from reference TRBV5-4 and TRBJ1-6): ETGVTQSPTHLIKTRGQQVTLRCSSQSGHNTVSWYQQALGQGPQFIFQYYREEENGRGNFPPRFSGLQFPNYSSELNVNALELDDSALYLCASSPGGGNSPLHFGNGTRLTVT.